One sample yielded the 28 T cell receptor beta chains listed below, sequenced in a study of regulatory T cells in long-lasting Graves disease. Library construction for TCR beta used iRepertoire HTBI primers and Arm-PCR of CDR3 regions. TCRdb fed the multiplex PCR reads into MiXCR, producing one record per CDR3 protein. The sample records about 540,000 distinct CDR3 sequences, roughly 14% being singletons. Time point defined: newly diagnosed GD, antithyroid drugs for less than 3 months. Extracted PBMC RNA gave rise to the TCR library. These data are also associated with another study on T cells in Graves' hyperthyroidism and ophthalmopathy.

This specimen consisted of peripheral blood mononuclear cells (PBMCs), obtained at new diagnosis, from a patient treated with antithyroid drugs. The origin of the receptors is a man aged 25 to 40 with Graves disease.

V and J are TRBV14 and TRBJ2-1; 11 nucleotides match TRBD2. Trimming took 1 base from V and 7 from J; bases not matched to a gene: 9. Germline V gene sequence: CDR1 SGHDN, CDR2 FVKESK. CDR3 length equals 17 residues. In DNA, the CDR3 is TGTGCCAGCAGCCAAGGCCCCCGGGCTAGCGGGAGGAATGAGCAGTTCTTC. It translates to CASSQGPRASGRNEQFF. Using reference TRBV14 and TRBJ2-1 for the parts outside the CDR3, the full variable domain is EAGVTQFPSHSVIEKGQTVTLRCDPISGHDNLYWYRRVMGKEIKFLLHFVKESKQDESGMPNNRFLAERTGGTYSTLKVQPAELEDSGVYFCASSQGPRASGRNEQFFGPGTRLTVL.

The chain has TRBV6-1 and TRBJ2-1; the D gene is possibly TRBD1 (7 bases). Trimming removed 6 bases at V and 9 bases at J, with 15 bases between. CDR1 MNHNS and CDR2 SASEGT come from the germline V gene. The CDR3 totals 13 residues. This chain's CDR3 is CASSRGAESEQFF. DNA of the CDR3: TGTGCCAGCAGCAGGGGGGCAGAAAGTGAGCAGTTCTTC.

This clonotype was seen many times. This chain connects TRBV15 to TRBJ2-6; perhaps D is TRBD1 or TRBD2 (5 bases each). The CDR3 is 15 residues long. The germline V gene has CDR1 LNHNV and CDR2 YYDKDF (reference sequence). Trimming took 8 bases from V and 0 from J, leaving 11 bases between them. CDR3 sequence reads: CATRDGTSGANVLTF. CDR3 nucleotide sequence: TGTGCCACCCGGGACGGGACCTCTGGGGCCAACGTCCTGACTTTC.

This clonotype came up many times. J is TRBJ2-1 and V is TRBV12-3 or TRBV12-4; 13 bases fit TRBD2. This CDR3 spans 16 amino acids. Trimming removed 6 bases from V and 2 bases from J; junction bases left unmatched: 4. The chain's CDR3 is CASSRTSGSPYNEQFF. CDR3 sequence (DNA): TGTGCCAGCAGCCGGACTAGCGGGAGCCCCTACAATGAGCAGTTCTTC.

There are many counts of this clonotype. The chain couples TRBV12-3 or TRBV12-4 to TRBJ2-1; perhaps TRBD2 as D (5 bases). The CDR3 loop spans 13 amino acids. Trimming took 3 bases from V and 5 from J, leaving 8 bases between them. The CDR3 reads CASSFSVNNEQFF. The CDR3 bases are TGTGCCAGCAGTTTTAGCGTAAACAATGAGCAGTTCTTC.

This clonotype was found many times. The chain links TRBV6-1 to TRBJ2-7; no clear D. Trimming cost V 6 bases and J 0 bases, with 15 bases left between them. The germline CDR1 and CDR2 sequences are MNHNS and SASEGT. The CDR3 contains 15 residues. In DNA, the CDR3 is TGTGCCAGCAGGGTCGTAGCCGTGAGCTCCTACGAGCAGTACTTC. Protein product: CASRVVAVSSYEQYF.

This clonotype was recorded many times. The V and J genes are TRBV3-1 and TRBJ1-5; tentative D call: TRBD1 (6 bases). The germline gives CDR1 LGHDT, CDR2 YNNKEL (reference sequence). V was pared by 4 bases and J by 3 bases, with 10 bases between. This CDR3 is built from 14 residues. CDR3 DNA: TGTGCCAGCAGCCCCCGGGACAACAATCAGCCCCAGCATTTT. It specifies CASSPRDNNQPQHF.

This clonotype has a count of ten or more. V usage is TRBV12-3 or TRBV12-4 and J usage is TRBJ2-5; 7 nucleotides match TRBD1. The V gene end was trimmed by 4 bases and the J gene end by 5 bases; junction bases not matched to a gene: 7. The CDR3 runs 14 residues. The CDR3 bases are TGTGCCAGCAGTTCTCGCGACAGGGATGAGACCCAGTACTTC. Translation gives CASSSRDRDETQYF.

This clonotype has a count of ten or more. The chain combines TRBV7-9 with TRBJ2-5, with D tentatively TRBD1 (5 bases). This CDR3 region has 15 residues. Germline V lookup: CDR1 SEHNR, CDR2 FQNEAQ (reference sequence). The ends were cut back, 0 bases at V and 5 bases at J, with 13 bases in the middle. DNA of the CDR3: TGTGCCAGCAGCTTAGCGGCAGGGATTCCGGAGACCCAGTACTTC. It codes for CASSLAAGIPETQYF.

This clonotype was observed many times. V is TRBV2 and J is TRBJ2-1; 7 bases map to TRBD1. Germline V lookup: CDR1 SNHLY, CDR2 FYNNEI. This CDR3 is 11 amino acids long. J was trimmed by 8 bases and V by 8 bases; bases with no gene match: 3. The CDR3 here is CASSDRDEQFF. The CDR3 DNA reads TGTGCCAGCTCCGACAGGGATGAGCAGTTCTTC. Based on the CDR3 plus reference TRBV2 and TRBJ2-1, the full variable domain is EPEVTQTPSHQVTQMGQEVILRCVPISNHLYFYWYRQILGQKVEFLVSFYNNEISEKSEIFDDQFSVERPDGSNFTLKIRSTKLEDSAMYFCASSDRDEQFFGPGTRLTVL.

This clonotype was seen repeatedly, ten times or more. The chain carries TRBV24-1 and TRBJ2-3; 11 nucleotides align to TRBD2. Looked up from germline, CDR1 is KGHDR and CDR2 is SFDVKD. J gave up 2 bases and V 4 bases, and 7 bases lay outside the gene matches. There are 17 residues in the CDR3. The CDR3 protein is CATSEPLAGVHTDTQYF. CDR3 DNA sequence: TGTGCCACCAGTGAGCCACTAGCGGGAGTTCACACAGATACGCAGTATTTT.

This clonotype was detected ten times or more. The genes are TRBV19 and TRBJ1-2, with a possible D match to TRBD1 (5 bases). The germline V and J ends were trimmed by 6 bases and 4 bases, with 24 bases remaining between them. The CDR3 contains 17 residues. Per the germline V gene, CDR1 is LNHDA and CDR2 is SQIVND (reference sequence). CDR3 region: CASSPRGHSGVPYGYTF. The DNA of the CDR3 is TGTGCCAGTAGCCCTAGAGGTCATTCGGGGGTCCCCTATGGCTACACCTTC.

At least ten counts were recorded for this clonotype. This chain joins TRBV2 and TRBJ2-2; D may be TRBD1 (6 bases). The ends were cut back, 8 bases at V and 6 bases at J, with 13 bases in the middle. From germline, CDR1 is SNHLY and CDR2 FYNNEI. CDR3 size: 13 residues. Written as DNA, the CDR3 is TGTGCCAGCGCCGAGGGGGAAGCCGGGGAGCTGTTTTTT. This codes for CASAEGEAGELFF. The full variable domain, rest sourced from reference TRBV2 and TRBJ2-2, is EPEVTQTPSHQVTQMGQEVILRCVPISNHLYFYWYRQILGQKVEFLVSFYNNEISEKSEIFDDQFSVERPDGSNFTLKIRSTKLEDSAMYFCASAEGEAGELFFGEGSRLTVL.

This clonotype was found many times. This chain uses TRBV2 with TRBJ2-3; no reliable D call. From germline, CDR1 is SNHLY and CDR2 FYNNEI. Trimming took off 6 bases at V and 2 bases at J, with 6 bases between the two ends. CDR3 length equals 12 residues. The CDR3 reads CASRRITDTQYF. The CDR3 DNA is TGTGCCAGCAGGCGGATCACAGATACGCAGTATTTT.

As concerns this clonotype: With a much larger clone just one base away, this may be a read error. The rearrangement uses TRBV29-1 and TRBJ1-1, with 9 bases matching TRBD1. The germline V gene encodes CDR1 SQVTM and CDR2 ANQGSEA. The junction had 11 bases not matched to a gene; V was cut back by 4 bases and J by 5 bases. CDR3 length: 15 residues. The CDR3 bases are TGCAGCGTTGCCGGGACAGGGAGTGGTTGGACTGAAGCTTTCTTT. Translation gives CSVAGTGSGWTEAFF.

This clonotype has ten or more counts. The CDR3, as DNA: TGTGCCAGCTACGGCGGTTTTGAGACCCAGTACTTC. Its translation is CASYGGFETQYF. The chain is built from TRBV28 and TRBJ2-5; D is undetermined. The CDR3 runs 12 residues. In germline, CDR1 is MDHEN, CDR2 SYDVKM. The V gene lost 8 bases and the J gene lost 5 bases, with 12 bases spanning the gap.

The table lists this clonotype with a few counts. V usage is TRBV24-1 and J usage is TRBJ2-3, with TRBD2 matching over 8 bases. J was trimmed by 1 base and V by 9 bases; bases with no gene match: 2. CDR1 is KGHDR, CDR2 SFDVKD, per germline. CDR3 length: 13 amino acids. The CDR3: CATAGRGTDTQYF. The CDR3 DNA reads as TGTGCCACCGCCGGGAGGGGCACAGATACGCAGTATTTT.

In this sample, this clonotype turned up many times. The chain combines TRBV29-1 with TRBJ1-2; TRBD1 matches at 9 bases. The length of the CDR3 is 16 residues. Germline CDR1 is SQVTM and CDR2 is ANQGSEA. V gave up 6 bases and J gave up 0 bases; unmatched junction bases: 11. CDR3 sequence: CSVLRTGQGSNYGYTF. Here the CDR3 DNA reads TGCAGCGTCCTCCGAACCGGACAGGGGTCTAACTATGGCTACACCTTC.

This clonotype was counted ten times or more. The gene calls are TRBV29-1 and TRBJ2-1, with 7 bases fitting TRBD1. Germline V CDR1 and CDR2: SQVTM, ANQGSEA. V lost 0 bases and J lost 0; bases outside the gene matches: 5. The CDR3 sequence is 16 residues long. This CDR3 reads CSVEDGDRTSYNEQFF. The CDR3 DNA reads TGCAGCGTTGAAGACGGGGACAGAACCTCCTACAATGAGCAGTTCTTC.

In its sample, this clonotype was seen a few times. Here the CDR3 reads CAISDGPGETQYF. The CDR3 DNA follows: TGTGCCATCAGTGATGGCCCCGGAGAGACCCAGTACTTC. The rearrangement joins TRBV10-3 to TRBJ2-5; D is ambiguous. Between the trimmed V and J ends, which lost 3 bases and 4 bases, there was a span of 9 bases. The CDR3 has 13 amino acids. CDR1 ENHRY and CDR2 SYGVKD come from the germline V gene.

This clonotype was observed at least ten times. This chain links TRBV5-6 with TRBJ1-1; D is possibly TRBD1 (5 bases). V was trimmed by 4 bases and J by 3 bases, leaving 13 bases between them. The V gene's germline CDR1 is SGHDT and CDR2 YYEEEE. The length of the CDR3 is 14 residues. Here the CDR3 reads CASSPGGLDTEAFF. CDR3 DNA: TGTGCCAGCAGCCCTGGGGGGTTGGACACTGAAGCTTTCTTT.

This clonotype showed up just a few times. V gene TRBV11-2 combines with J gene TRBJ2-1; no clear D gene. Trimming removed 5 bases from V and 9 bases from J, with 17 bases in between. This CDR3 contains 14 residues. Germline-derived CDR1 and CDR2 are SGHAT and FQNNGV. The CDR3 coding sequence is TGTGCCAGCAGCCCCTCTAATAATGCTGGTGAGCAGTTCTTC. Translation: CASSPSNNAGEQFF.

In its sample, this clonotype was seen a few times. The chain uses TRBV20-1 and TRBJ2-2; D call uncertain. Trimming pared 4 bases from V and 0 bases from J, leaving 6 bases between. The CDR3 length is 13 residues. Germline CDR1 DFQATT, CDR2 SNEGSKA (reference sequence). The CDR3 reads CSATPPNTGELFF. CDR3 nucleotides: TGCAGTGCTACCCCCCCGAACACCGGGGAGCTGTTTTTT.

This clonotype was counted ten times or more. The chain uses TRBV7-2 and TRBJ2-1, with unresolved D. Deletions cut 0 bases from V and 3 bases from J, with 0 bases between. The CDR3 has 12 residues. CDR1 is SGHTA and CDR2 is FQGNSA in the germline V gene. The CDR3 spells CASSLAYNEQFF. In nucleotides, the CDR3 is TGTGCCAGCAGCTTAGCCTACAATGAGCAGTTCTTC. Full variable domain (remainder filled in from reference TRBV7-2 and TRBJ2-1): GAGVSQSPSNKVTEKGKDVELRCDPISGHTALYWYRQSLGQGLEFLIYFQGNSAPDKSGLPSDRFSAERTGGSVSTLTIQRTQQEDSAVYLCASSLAYNEQFFGPGTRLTVL.

This clonotype was recorded once. This could be a read error, since a much larger clone is one nucleotide away. The chain combines TRBV30 with TRBJ2-7; D not certain. The germline gives CDR1 GTSNPN, CDR2 SVGIG (reference sequence). The CDR3 consists of 13 residues. V lost 2 bases, J lost 3 bases, and 11 bases lay in between. In DNA form, the CDR3 reads TGTGCCTGGAGTAGCACTAAGTTCTACGAGCAGTACTTC. This encodes CAWSSTKFYEQYF.

In its sample, this clonotype was seen many times. The rearrangement uses TRBV20-1 and TRBJ1-5; D is uncertain. V lost 4 bases to trimming and J lost 2 bases, with 12 bases between them. The V gene's germline CDR1 is DFQATT and CDR2 SNEGSKA (reference sequence). The CDR3 has 14 residues. As DNA, the CDR3 is TGCAGTGCTACACAAGACACCCGCAATCAGCCCCAGCATTTT. Its translation: CSATQDTRNQPQHF.

The chain uses TRBV3-1 and TRBJ2-2; 10 nucleotides match TRBD1. The CDR3 has 19 residues. After removal of 3 bases from V and 7 bases from J, the junction contained 17 bases not matched to a gene. Germline V gene lookup returns CDR1 LGHDT and CDR2 YNNKEL (reference sequence). The CDR3 bases are TGTGCCAGCAGCCACCCCGCCGGGACAGGGGTTAGATTAGGCGGGGAGCTGTTTTTT. Residues: CASSHPAGTGVRLGGELFF. The full variable domain, its missing parts supplied by reference TRBV3-1 and TRBJ2-2, is DTAVSQTPKYLVTQMGNDKSIKCEQNLGHDTMYWYKQDSKKFLKIMFSYNNKELIINETVPNRFSPKSPDKAHLNLHINSLELGDSAVYFCASSHPAGTGVRLGGELFFGEGSRLTVL.

The sample holds many counts of this clonotype. The genes are TRBV6-5 and TRBJ2-1; 11 bases line up with TRBD2. V lost 0 bases and J lost 2; bases outside the gene matches: 3. The CDR3 totals 17 residues. Germline V gene sequence: CDR1 MNHEY, CDR2 SVGAGI. As DNA, the CDR3 is TGTGCCAGCAGTTACTCGATGGGACTAGCGGCCTACAATGAGCAGTTCTTC. It yields the protein CASSYSMGLAAYNEQFF.